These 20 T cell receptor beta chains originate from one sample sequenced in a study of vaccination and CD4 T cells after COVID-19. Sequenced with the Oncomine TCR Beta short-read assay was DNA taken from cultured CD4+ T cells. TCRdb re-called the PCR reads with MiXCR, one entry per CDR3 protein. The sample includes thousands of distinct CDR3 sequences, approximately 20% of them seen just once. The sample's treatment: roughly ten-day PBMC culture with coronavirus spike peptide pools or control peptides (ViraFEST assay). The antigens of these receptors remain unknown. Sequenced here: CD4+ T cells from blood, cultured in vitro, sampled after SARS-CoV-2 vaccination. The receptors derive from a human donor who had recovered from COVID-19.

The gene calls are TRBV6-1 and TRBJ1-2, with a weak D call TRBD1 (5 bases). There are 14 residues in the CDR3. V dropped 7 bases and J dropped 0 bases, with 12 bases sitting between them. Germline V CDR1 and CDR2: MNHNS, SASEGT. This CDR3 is CASIPDSANYGYTF. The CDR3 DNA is TGTGCCAGCATTCCAGACAGTGCTAACTATGGCTACACCTTC.

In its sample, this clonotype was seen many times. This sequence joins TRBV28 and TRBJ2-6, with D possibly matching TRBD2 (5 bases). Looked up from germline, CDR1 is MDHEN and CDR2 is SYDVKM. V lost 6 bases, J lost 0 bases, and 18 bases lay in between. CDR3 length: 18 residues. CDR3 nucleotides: TGTGCCAGCAGGGCGACTTTCGGGATAAACTCTGGGGCCAACGTCCTGACTTTC. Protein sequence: CASRATFGINSGANVLTF. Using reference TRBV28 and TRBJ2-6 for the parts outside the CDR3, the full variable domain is DVKVTQSSRYLVKRTGEKVFLECVQDMDHENMFWYRQDPGLGLRLIYFSYDVKMKEKGDIPEGYSVSREKKERFSLILESASTNQTSMYLCASRATFGINSGANVLTFGAGSRLTVL.

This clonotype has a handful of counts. The CDR3 nucleotides read TGTGCCAGCAGTTTATCGGCCGCTCAACGCAGGGGATACTATGGCTACACCTTC. Translated, it gives CASSLSAAQRRGYYGYTF. The chain joins TRBV27 to TRBJ1-2; tentatively, D is TRBD1 (6 bases). The CDR3 is 18 amino acids. Deletions cut 0 bases from V and 3 bases from J, with 20 bases between. Germline V gene lookup returns CDR1 MNHEY and CDR2 SMNVEV (reference sequence).

The CDR3 loop reads CASSPGQAYSNQPQHF. CDR3 nucleotide sequence: TGCGCCAGCAGCCCTGGACAGGCTTATAGCAATCAGCCCCAGCATTTT. V and J are TRBV5-1 and TRBJ1-5, with TRBD1 matching over 7 bases. The CDR3 totals 16 residues. With 4 bases clipped from V and 0 bases from J, the junction kept 7 bases outside the gene matches. Germline CDR1 and CDR2: SGHRS and YFSETQ.

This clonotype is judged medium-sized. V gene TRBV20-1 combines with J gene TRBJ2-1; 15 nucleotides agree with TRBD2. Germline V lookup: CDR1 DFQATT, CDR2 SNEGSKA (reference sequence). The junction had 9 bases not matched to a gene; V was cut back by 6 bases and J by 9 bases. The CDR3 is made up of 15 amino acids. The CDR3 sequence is CSAPKPGLAGGEQFF. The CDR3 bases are TGCAGTGCGCCGAAACCGGGACTAGCGGGAGGTGAGCAGTTCTTC.

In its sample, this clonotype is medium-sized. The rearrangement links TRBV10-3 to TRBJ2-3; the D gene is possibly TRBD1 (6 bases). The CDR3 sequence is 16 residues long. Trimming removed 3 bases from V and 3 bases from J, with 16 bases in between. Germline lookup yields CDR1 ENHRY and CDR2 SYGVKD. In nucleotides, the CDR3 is TGTGCCATCAGTGACCCCCGGCAGGGGTTAACAGATACGCAGTATTTT. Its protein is CAISDPRQGLTDTQYF.

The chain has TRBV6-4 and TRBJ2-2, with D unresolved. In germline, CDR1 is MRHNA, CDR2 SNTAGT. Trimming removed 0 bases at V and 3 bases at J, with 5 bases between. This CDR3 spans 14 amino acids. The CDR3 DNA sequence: TGTGCCAGCAGTGACTCTGGGGACACCGGGGAGCTGTTTTTT. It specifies CASSDSGDTGELFF.

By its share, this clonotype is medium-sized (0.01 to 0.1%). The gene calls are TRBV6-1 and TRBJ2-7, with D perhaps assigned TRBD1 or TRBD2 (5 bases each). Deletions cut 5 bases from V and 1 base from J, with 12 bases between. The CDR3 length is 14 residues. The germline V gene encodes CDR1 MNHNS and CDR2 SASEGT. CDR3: CASSTGTGSYEQYF. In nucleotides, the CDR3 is TGTGCCAGCAGTACCGGGACGGGGTCCTACGAGCAGTACTTC.

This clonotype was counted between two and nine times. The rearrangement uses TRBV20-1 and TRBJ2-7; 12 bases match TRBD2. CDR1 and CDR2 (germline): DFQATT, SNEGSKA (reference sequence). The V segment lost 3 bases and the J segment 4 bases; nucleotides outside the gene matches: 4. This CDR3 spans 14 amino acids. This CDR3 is CSASLTSGGYEQYF. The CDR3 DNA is TGCAGTGCTAGCCTCACTAGCGGGGGGTACGAGCAGTACTTC.

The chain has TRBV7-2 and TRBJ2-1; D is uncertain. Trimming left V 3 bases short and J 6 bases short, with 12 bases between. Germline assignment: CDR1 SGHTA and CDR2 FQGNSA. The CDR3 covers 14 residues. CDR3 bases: TGTGCCAGCAGCTTTGCCAGAATCGGCAATGAGCAGTTCTTC. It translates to CASSFARIGNEQFF.

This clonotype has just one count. The CDR3 loop reads CASSLEGGEQYF. DNA of the CDR3: TGCGCCAGCAGCTTGGAGGGGGGCGAGCAGTACTTC. J is TRBJ2-7 and V is TRBV5-1; either TRBD1 or TRBD2 may supply D (6 bases each). Germline loops: CDR1 SGHRS, CDR2 YFSETQ. Trimming removed 0 bases at V and 6 bases at J, with 7 bases between. The CDR3 totals 12 residues.

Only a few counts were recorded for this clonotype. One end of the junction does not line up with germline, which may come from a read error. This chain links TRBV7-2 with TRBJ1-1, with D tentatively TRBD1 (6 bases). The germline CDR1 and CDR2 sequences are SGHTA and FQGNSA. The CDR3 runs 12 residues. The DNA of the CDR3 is TGTGCCAGCAGGGACTGGGGGGGCGAAGTTTTCTTT. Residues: CASRDWGGEVFF.

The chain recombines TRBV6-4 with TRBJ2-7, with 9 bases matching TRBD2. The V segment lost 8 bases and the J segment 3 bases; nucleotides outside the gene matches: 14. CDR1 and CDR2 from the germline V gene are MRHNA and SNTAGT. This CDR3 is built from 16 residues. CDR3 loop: CASARLADLSLYEQYF. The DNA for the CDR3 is TGTGCCAGCGCTAGACTAGCGGATTTATCACTCTACGAGCAGTACTTC.

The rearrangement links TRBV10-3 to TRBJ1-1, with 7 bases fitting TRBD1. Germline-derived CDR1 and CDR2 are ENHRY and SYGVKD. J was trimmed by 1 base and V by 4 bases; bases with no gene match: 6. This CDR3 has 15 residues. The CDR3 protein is CAISGATGRNTEAFF. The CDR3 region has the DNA TGTGCCATCAGTGGGGCGACAGGGCGGAACACTGAAGCTTTCTTT.

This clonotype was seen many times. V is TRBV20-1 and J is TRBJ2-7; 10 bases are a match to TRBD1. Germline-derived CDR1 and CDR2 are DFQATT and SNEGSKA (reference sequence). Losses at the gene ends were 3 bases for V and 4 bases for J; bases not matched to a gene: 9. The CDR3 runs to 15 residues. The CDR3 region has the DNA TGCAGTGCTAGTCGTTCGACAGGGGGCAGGTACGAGCAGTACTTC. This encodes CSASRSTGGRYEQYF.

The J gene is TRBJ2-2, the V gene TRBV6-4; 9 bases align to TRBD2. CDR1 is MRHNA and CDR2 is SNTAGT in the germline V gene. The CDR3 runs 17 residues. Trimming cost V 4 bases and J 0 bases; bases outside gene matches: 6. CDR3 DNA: TGTGCCAGCAGTGCCTATCTAGCGGGGCCGAACACCGGGGAGCTGTTTTTT. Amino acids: CASSAYLAGPNTGELFF.

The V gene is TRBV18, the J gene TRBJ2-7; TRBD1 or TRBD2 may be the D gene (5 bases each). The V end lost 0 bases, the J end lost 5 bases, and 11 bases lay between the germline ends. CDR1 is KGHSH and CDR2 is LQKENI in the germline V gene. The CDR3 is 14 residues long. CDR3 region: CASSPPGPRDEQYF. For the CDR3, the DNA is TGTGCCAGCTCACCACCGGGACCCCGGGACGAGCAGTACTTC.

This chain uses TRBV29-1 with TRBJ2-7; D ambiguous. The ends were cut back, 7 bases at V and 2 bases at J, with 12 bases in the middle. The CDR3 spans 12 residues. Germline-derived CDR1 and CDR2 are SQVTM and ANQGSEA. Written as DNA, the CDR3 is TGCAGCGCTGTGACTTCTACCTACGAGCAGTACTTC. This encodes CSAVTSTYEQYF.

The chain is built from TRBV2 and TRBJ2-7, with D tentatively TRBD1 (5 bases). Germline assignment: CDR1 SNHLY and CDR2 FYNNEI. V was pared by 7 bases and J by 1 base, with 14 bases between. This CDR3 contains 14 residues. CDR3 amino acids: CASTPTAQSYEQYF. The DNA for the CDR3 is TGTGCCAGCACTCCGACAGCCCAATCCTACGAGCAGTACTTC.

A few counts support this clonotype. CDR3 residues: CAISELGGTRFEQYF. The CDR3 DNA reads TGTGCCATCAGTGAGTTGGGGGGCACCAGGTTCGAGCAGTACTTC. The chain employs TRBV10-3 and TRBJ2-7; D tentatively reads TRBD1 or TRBD2 (6 bases each). The CDR3 has 15 residues. With 1 base removed from V and 6 bases from J, the gap between germline ends came to 16 bases. In germline, CDR1 is ENHRY, CDR2 SYGVKD.